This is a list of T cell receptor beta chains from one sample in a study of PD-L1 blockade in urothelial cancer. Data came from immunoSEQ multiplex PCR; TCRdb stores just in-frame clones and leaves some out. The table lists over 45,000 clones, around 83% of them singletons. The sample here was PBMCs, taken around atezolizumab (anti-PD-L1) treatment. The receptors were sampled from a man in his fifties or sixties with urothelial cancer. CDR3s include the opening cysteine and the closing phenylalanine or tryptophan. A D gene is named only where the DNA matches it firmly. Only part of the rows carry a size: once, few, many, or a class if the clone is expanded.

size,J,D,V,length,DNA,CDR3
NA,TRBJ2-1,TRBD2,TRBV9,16,TGTGCCAGCAGCGTAAGCGGGGGCAGCTCCTACAATGAGCAGTTCTTC,CASSVSGGSSYNEQFF
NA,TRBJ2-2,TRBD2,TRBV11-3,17,TGTGCCAGCAGCTTAACCGCGCTAGCGGTGAACACCGGGGAGCTGTTTTTT,CASSLTALAVNTGELFF
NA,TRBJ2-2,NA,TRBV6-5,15,TGTGCCAGCAGACTTGGACAGTCAAACACCGGGGAGCTGTTTTTT,CASRLGQSNTGELFF
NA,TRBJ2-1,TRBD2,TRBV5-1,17,TGCGCCAGCAGCTTAGGGTACGGCGGGGGGGGGTACAATGAGCAGTTCTTC,CASSLGYGGGGYNEQFF
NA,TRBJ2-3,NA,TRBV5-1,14,TGCGCCAGCAGCACGGGACATTCCACCGATACGCAGTATTTT,CASSTGHSTDTQYF
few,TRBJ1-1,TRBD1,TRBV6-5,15,TGTGCCAGCAGTTCCCGGGACAGGGGATACACTGAAGCTTTCTTT,CASSSRDRGYTEAFF
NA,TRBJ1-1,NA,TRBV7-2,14,TGTGCCAGCAGCCCCGACAGGTGGAACACTGAAGCTTTCTTT,CASSPDRWNTEAFF
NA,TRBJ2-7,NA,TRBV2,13,TGTGCCAGCACCACCAGGGGATCCTACGAGCAGTACTTC,CASTTRGSYEQYF
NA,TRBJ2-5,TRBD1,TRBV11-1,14,TGTGCCAGCAGCCCAGTTGAGGGGGCAGAGACCCAGTACTTC,CASSPVEGAETQYF
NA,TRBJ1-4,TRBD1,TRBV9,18,TGTGCCAGCAGCGTAGCACCGGCAGGGGGCTTATCTAATGAAAAACTGTTTTTT,CASSVAPAGGLSNEKLFF
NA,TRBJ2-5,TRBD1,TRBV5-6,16,TGTGCCAGCAGCCTCGGGACAGGGGGGCCTCAAGAGACCCAGTACTTC,CASSLGTGGPQETQYF
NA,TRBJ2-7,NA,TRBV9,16,TGTGCCAGCAGCTCCCCCCGGGGCGGGAATGCCTACGAGCAGTACTTC,CASSSPRGGNAYEQYF
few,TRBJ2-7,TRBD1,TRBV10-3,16,TGTGCCATCAGTGAGTCGAAAGGGGGCGTGATCTACGAGCAGTACTTC,CAISESKGGVIYEQYF
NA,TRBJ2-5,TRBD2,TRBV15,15,TGTGCCACCAGCAGCGGCGGGGGGTCCTTAGAGACCCAGTACTTC,CATSSGGGSLETQYF
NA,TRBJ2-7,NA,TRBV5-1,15,TGCGCCAGCACCTCGGCGGGCGGGACTTGGGACGAGCAGTACTTC,CASTSAGGTWDEQYF
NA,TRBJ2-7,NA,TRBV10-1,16,TGCGCCAGCAGTGAGTCTTCAGGGGGGCCCCATCGGGAGCAGTACTTC,CASSESSGGPHREQYF
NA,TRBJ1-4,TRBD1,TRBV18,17,TGTGCCAGCTCACGTCTGGCGACCGGGACAGGGAATGAAAAACTGTTTTTT,CASSRLATGTGNEKLFF
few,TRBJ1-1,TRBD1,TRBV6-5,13,TGTGCCAGCAGTTACTCCCCCGACAGGGGAACTTTCTTT,CASSYSPDRGTFF
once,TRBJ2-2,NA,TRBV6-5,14,TGTGCCAGCAGTTACGAGGGCGGCACCGGGGAGCTGTTTTTT,CASSYEGGTGELFF
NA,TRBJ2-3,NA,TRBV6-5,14,TGTGCCAGCAGTTACTCGAGAGGGTGGAATACGCAGTATTTT,CASSYSRGWNTQYF
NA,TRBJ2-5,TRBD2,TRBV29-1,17,TGCAGCGTTCCCAATCCGCATCGGGGGGGCGGATGGGAGACCCAGTACTTC,CSVPNPHRGGGWETQYF
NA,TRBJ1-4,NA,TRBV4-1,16,TGCGCCAGCAGCCAAGGTACCGGGGCAACTAATGAAAAACTGTTTTTT,CASSQGTGATNEKLFF
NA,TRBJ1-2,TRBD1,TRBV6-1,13,TGTGCCAGCAGGACAGGGGGCTGGGATGGCTACACCTTC,CASRTGGWDGYTF
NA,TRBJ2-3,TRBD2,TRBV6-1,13,TGTGCCAGCAGTCCCGGCGGGGGAAATACGCAGTATTTT,CASSPGGGNTQYF
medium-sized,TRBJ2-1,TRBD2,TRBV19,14,TGTGCCAGTAGTATGGCGGGGGGGCTCGGTGAGCAGTTCTTC,CASSMAGGLGEQFF
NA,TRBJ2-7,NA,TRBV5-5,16,TGTGCCAGCAGCTTGTTTCAGGGCCCAAGCTCCTACGAGCAGTACTTC,CASSLFQGPSSYEQYF
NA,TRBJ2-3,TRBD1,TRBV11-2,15,TGTGCCAGCAGCTTAGGGGCAGGGGGCGTAGATACGCAGTATTTT,CASSLGAGGVDTQYF
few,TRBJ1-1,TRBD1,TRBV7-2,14,TGTGCCAGCAGCTCACAGGGGGCCGGCACTGAAGCTTTCTTT,CASSSQGAGTEAFF
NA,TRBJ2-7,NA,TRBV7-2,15,TGTGCCAGCAGCTTATCGGGGACACAGACCTACGAGCAGTACTTC,CASSLSGTQTYEQYF
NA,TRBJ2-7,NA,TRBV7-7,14,TGTGCTAGCAGCTGGCCGGGGTTATCCTACGAGCAGTACTTC,CASSWPGLSYEQYF
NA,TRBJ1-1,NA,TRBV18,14,TGTGCCAGCTCACCTCCCGGGACCCCGGGAGGAGCTTTCTTT,CASSPPGTPGGAFF
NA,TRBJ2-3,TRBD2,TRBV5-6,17,TGTGCCAGCAGCTGGGCTAGCGGGAGGGTTAGCACAGATACGCAGTATTTT,CASSWASGRVSTDTQYF
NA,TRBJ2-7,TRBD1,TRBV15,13,TGTGCCACCAGCAGGGACAGGGGGAGAGAGCAGTACTTC,CATSRDRGREQYF
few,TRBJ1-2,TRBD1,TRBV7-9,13,TGTGCCAGCAGCTTAGGCACAGGGGCAGGCTACACCTTC,CASSLGTGAGYTF
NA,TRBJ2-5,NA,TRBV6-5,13,TGTGCCAGCTTCGACAGTTCCCAAGAGACCCAGTACTTC,CASFDSSQETQYF
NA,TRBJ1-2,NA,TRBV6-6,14,TGTGCCAGCAGTTACTCGGCGGGATTCTATGGCTACACCTTC,CASSYSAGFYGYTF
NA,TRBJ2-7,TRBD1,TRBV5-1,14,TGCGCCAGCAGCGGTACAGGGGGCCTCTACGAGCAGTACTTC,CASSGTGGLYEQYF
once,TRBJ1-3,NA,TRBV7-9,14,TGTGCCAGCAGCTTACCCAACTCTGGAAACACCATATATTTT,CASSLPNSGNTIYF
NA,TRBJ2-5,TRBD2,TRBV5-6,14,TGTGCCAGCAGCAACGGGGGGGTCCAAGAGACCCAGTACTTC,CASSNGGVQETQYF
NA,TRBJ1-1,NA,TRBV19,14,TGTGCCAGTAGTATGTTCGGGGTTAGGACTGAAGCTTTCTTT,CASSMFGVRTEAFF
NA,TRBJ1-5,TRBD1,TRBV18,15,TGTGCCAGCTCGGGTGGGACAGGGGGCAATCAGCCCCAGCATTTT,CASSGGTGGNQPQHF
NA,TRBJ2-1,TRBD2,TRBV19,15,TGTGCCAGTAGTACGCTAGCGGACTCCTACAATGAGCAGTTCTTC,CASSTLADSYNEQFF
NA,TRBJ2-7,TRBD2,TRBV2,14,TGTGCCAGCGGTGGGGGGGTTATCTCCTACGAGCAGTACTTC,CASGGGVISYEQYF
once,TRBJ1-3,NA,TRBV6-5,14,TGTGCCAGCAGTTACAGCACCTCTGGAAACACCATATATTTT,CASSYSTSGNTIYF
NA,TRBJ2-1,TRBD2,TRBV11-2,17,TGTGCCAGCAGCTTTAACGGACTAGCAGCCTCCAACAATGAGCAGTTCTTC,CASSFNGLAASNNEQFF
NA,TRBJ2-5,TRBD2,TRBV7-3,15,TGTGCCAGCAGCTTAGTAGCGGGGGTACAAGAGACCCAGTACTTC,CASSLVAGVQETQYF
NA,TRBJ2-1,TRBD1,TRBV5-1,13,TGCGCCAGCAGCTGGACAGGTCACAATGAGCAGTTCTTC,CASSWTGHNEQFF
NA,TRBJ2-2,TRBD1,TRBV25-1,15,TGTGCCAGCAGCGCACAGGGGGCACTTGCCGGGGAGCTGTTTTTT,CASSAQGALAGELFF
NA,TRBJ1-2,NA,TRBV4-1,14,TGCGCCAGCAGCCAAGACAGGTTTAGGTATGGCTACACCTTC,CASSQDRFRYGYTF
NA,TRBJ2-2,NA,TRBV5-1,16,TGCGCCAGCAGCAGAGAGGCGGGACCGGCGATCGGGGAGCTGTTTTTT,CASSREAGPAIGELFF
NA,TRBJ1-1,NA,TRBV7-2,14,TGTGCCAGCAGCTTGGCGGCACACCCTCCTGAAGCTTTCTTT,CASSLAAHPPEAFF